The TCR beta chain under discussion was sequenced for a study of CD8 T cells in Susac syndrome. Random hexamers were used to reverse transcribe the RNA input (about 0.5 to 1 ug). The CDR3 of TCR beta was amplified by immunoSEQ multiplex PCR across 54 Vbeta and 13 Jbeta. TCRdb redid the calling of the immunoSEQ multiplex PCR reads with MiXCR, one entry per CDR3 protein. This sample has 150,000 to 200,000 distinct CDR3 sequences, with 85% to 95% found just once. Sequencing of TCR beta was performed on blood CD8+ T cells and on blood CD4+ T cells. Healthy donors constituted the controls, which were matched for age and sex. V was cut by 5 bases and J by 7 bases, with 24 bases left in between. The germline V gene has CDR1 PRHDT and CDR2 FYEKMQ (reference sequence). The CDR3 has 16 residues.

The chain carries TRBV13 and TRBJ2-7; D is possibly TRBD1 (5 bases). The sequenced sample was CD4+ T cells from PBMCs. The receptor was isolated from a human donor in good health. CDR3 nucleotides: TGTGCCAGCAGCCAGCACAGGTCTTGGGCACCGCGGGAGCAGTACTTC. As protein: CASSQHRSWAPREQYF.